This T cell receptor (beta chain) was retrieved from a study of T cells in Graves' hyperthyroidism and ophthalmopathy. General study results and limits: Most thyroid-expanded clonotypes above 0.001 were also found in blood. Ophthalmopathy and stable hyperthyroidism were separated by a 13 V-J model.

A NOSPECS grade of at least 4, a Clinical Activity Score of at least 3 and duration under 3 months were recorded in ophthalmopathy patients. This sample holds PBMCs from 9.5 to 10 ml fresh peripheral blood. The CDR3 runs to 14 residues. The V and J ends lost 2 bases and 4 bases respectively, with 11 bases between them. Germline CDR1 reads MDHEN; CDR2 reads SYDVKM. Amplified TCR beta CDR3 regions came from RNA transcripts. During a first-round RT-PCR of the TCR CDR3, the HTBI primer set was used. MiXCR, applied by TCRdb to the multiplex PCR reads, yields one record per CDR3 protein. This table holds approximately 600,000 distinct CDR3 sequences, 20% to 25% found once. This clonotype was counted ten times or more. Its antigen is as yet unknown.

The rearrangement uses TRBV28 and TRBJ1-2; a possible D gene is TRBD1 (6 bases). The specimen sequenced was blood. This clonotype originated in a man aged 25-45 years with Graves' ophthalmopathy. DNA for the CDR3: TGTGCCAGCAGTTTACTAGGGGGGGCCTATGGCTACACCTTC. Translated: CASSLLGGAYGYTF.